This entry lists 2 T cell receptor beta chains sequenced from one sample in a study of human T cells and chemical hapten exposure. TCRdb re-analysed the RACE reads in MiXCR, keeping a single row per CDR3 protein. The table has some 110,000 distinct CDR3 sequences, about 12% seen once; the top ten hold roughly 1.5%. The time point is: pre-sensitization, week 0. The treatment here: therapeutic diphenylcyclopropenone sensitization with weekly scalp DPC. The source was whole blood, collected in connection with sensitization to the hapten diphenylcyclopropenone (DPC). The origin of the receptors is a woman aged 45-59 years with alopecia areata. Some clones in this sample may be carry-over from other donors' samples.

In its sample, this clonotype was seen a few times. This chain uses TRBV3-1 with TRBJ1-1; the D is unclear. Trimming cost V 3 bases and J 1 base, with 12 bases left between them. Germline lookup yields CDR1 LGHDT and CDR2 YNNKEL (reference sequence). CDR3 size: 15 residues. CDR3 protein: CASSQPTIRNTEAFF. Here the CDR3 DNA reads TGTGCCAGCAGCCAGCCGACAATTCGGAACACTGAAGCTTTCTTT. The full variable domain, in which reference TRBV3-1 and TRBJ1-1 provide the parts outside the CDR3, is DTAVSQTPKYLVTQMGNDKSIKCEQNLGHDTMYWYKQDSKKFLKIMFSYNNKELIINETVPNRFSPKSPDKAHLNLHINSLELGDSAVYFCASSQPTIRNTEAFFGQGTRLTVV.

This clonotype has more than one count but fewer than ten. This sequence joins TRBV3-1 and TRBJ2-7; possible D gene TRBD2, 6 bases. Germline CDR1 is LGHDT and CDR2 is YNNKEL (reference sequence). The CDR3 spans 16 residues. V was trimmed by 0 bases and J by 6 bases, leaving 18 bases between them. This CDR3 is CASSQEGRGSEGEQYF. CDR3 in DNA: TGTGCCAGCAGCCAAGAAGGTAGGGGCTCGGAGGGCGAGCAGTACTTC.